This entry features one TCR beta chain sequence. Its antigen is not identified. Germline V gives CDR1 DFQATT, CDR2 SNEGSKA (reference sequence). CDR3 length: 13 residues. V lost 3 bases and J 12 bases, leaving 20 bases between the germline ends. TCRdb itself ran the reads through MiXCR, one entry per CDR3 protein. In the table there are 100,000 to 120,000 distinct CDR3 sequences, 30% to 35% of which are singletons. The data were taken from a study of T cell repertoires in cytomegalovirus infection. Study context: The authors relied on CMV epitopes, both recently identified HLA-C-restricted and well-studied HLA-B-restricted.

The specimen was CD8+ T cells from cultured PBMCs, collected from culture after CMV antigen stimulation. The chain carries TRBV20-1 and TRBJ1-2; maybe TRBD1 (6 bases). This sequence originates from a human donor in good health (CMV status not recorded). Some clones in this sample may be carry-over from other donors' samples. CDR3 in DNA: TGCAGTGCTAGCAGTGGGGACGGACAGTTGGACACCTTC. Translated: CSASSGDGQLDTF.